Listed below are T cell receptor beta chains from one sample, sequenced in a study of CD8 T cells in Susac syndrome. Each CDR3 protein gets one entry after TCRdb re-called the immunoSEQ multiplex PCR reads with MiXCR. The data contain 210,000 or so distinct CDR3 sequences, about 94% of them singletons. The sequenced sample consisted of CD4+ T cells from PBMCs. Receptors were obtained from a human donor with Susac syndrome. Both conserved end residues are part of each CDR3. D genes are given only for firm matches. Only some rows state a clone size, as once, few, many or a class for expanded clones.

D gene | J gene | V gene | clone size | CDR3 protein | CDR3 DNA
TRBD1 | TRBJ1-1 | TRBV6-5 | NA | CASSYSTQGATEAFF | TGTGCCAGCAGTTACTCGACACAGGGGGCAACTGAAGCTTTCTTT
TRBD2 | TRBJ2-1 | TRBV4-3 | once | CASSQDGGGLNEQFF | TGCGCCAGCAGCCAAGATGGGGGAGGGTTGAATGAGCAGTTCTTC
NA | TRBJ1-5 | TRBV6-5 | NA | CASSYYSTLNQPQHF | TGTGCCAGCAGTTACTACAGCACCTTGAATCAGCCCCAGCATTTT
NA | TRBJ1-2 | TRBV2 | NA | CASSAGPIGGYTF | TGTGCCAGCAGTGCAGGGCCAATTGGGGGCTACACCTTC
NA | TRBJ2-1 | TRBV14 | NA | CASSQENGYNEQFF | TGTGCCAGCAGCCAAGAAAATGGATACAATGAGCAGTTCTTC
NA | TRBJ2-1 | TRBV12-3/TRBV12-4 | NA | CASKRVMGGEQFF | TGTGCCAGCAAGCGAGTGATGGGGGGTGAGCAGTTCTTC
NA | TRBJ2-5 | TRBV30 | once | CAWSVGGIKETQYF | TGTGCCTGGAGTGTAGGAGGGATTAAAGAGACCCAGTACTTC
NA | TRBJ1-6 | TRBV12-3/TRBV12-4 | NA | CASSNPRGGQNSPLHF | TGTGCCAGCAGTAACCCCCGCGGGGGGCAAAATTCACCCCTCCACTTT
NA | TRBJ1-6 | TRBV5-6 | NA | CASSFGGNSPLHF | TGTGCCAGCAGCTTCGGGGGGAATTCACCCCTCCACTTT
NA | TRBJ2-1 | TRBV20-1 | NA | CSAATLADEQFF | TGCAGTGCCGCAACACTAGCTGATGAGCAGTTCTTC
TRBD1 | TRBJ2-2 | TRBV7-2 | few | CASRAGTGGTGELFF | TGTGCCAGCAGGGCCGGGACAGGGGGGACCGGGGAGCTGTTTTTT
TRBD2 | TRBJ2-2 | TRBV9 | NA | CASRGTSGGGTGELFF | TGTGCCAGCAGGGGGACTAGCGGGGGCGGGACCGGGGAGCTGTTTTTT
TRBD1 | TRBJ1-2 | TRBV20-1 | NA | CSARRGTGVNYGYTF | TGCAGTGCTAGGCGGGGGACAGGCGTTAACTATGGCTACACCTTC
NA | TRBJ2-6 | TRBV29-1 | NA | CSGLQGAGANVLTF | TGCAGCGGTTTACAGGGAGCTGGGGCCAACGTCCTGACTTTC
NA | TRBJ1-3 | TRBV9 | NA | CASSVSSDSSGNTIYF | TGTGCCAGCAGCGTATCGTCGGACAGCTCTGGAAACACCATATATTTT
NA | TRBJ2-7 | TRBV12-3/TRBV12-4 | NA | CASSLEPGHVDYEQYF | TGTGCCAGCAGTTTAGAACCGGGACACGTAGACTACGAGCAGTACTTC
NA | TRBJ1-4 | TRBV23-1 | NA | CASSHGLNHEKLFF | TGCGCCAGCAGTCATGGACTAAATCATGAAAAACTGTTTTTT
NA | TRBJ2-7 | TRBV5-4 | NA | CASSQEDEQYF | TGTGCCAGCAGCCAGGAGGACGAGCAGTACTTC
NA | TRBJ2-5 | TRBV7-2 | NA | CASSLASLSQGAQYF | TGTGCCAGCAGCTTAGCCTCCCTCTCCCAAGGAGCCCAGTACTTC
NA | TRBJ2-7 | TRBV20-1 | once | CSARHRLITDEQYF | TGCAGTGCTAGGCACAGGCTGATCACCGACGAGCAGTACTTC
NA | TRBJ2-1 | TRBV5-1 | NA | CASSLGTRGGPGNEQFF | TGCGCCAGCAGCTTGGGGACCCGTGGGGGCCCGGGCAATGAGCAGTTCTTC
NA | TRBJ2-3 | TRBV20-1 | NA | CSARGATGYTDTQYF | TGCAGTGCTAGAGGCGCGACAGGATATACAGATACGCAGTATTTT